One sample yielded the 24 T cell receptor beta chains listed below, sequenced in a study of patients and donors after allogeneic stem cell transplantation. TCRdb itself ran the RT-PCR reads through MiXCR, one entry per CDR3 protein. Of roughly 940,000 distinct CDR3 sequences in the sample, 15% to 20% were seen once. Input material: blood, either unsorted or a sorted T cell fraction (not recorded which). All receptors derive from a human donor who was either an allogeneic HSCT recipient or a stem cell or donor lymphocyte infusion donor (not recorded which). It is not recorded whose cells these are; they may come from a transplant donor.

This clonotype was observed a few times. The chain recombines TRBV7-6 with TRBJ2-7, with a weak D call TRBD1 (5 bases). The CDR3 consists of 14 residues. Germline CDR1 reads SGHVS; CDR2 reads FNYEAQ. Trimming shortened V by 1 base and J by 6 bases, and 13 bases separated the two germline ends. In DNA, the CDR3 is TGTGCCAGCAGCTTAGAGCCAGGGTTCGGCGAGCAGTACTTC. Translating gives CASSLEPGFGEQYF. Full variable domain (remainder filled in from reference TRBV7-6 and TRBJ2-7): GAGVSQSPRYKVTKRGQDVALRCDPISGHVSLYWYRQALGQGPEFLTYFNYEAQQDKSGLPNDRFSAERPEGSISTLTIQRTEQRDSAMYRCASSLEPGFGEQYFGPGTRLTVT.

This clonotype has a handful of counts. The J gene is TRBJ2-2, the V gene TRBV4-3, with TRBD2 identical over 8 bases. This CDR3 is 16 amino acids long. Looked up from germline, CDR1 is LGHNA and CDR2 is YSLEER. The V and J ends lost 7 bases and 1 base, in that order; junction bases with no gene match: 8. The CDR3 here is CASTPYSGKNTGELFF. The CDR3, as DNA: TGCGCCAGCACTCCGTATAGCGGGAAGAACACCGGGGAGCTGTTTTTT.

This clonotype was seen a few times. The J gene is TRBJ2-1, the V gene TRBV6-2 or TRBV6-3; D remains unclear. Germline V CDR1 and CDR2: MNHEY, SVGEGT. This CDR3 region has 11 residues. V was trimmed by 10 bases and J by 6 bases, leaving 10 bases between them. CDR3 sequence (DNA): TGTGCCACCAGATGGGGCAATGAGCAGTTCTTC. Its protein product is CATRWGNEQFF.

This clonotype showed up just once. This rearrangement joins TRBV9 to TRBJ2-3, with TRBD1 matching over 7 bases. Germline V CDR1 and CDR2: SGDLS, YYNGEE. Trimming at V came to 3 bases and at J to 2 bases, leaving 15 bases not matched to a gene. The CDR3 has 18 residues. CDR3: CASSGNIQGPFLTDTQYF. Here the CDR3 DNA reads TGTGCCAGCAGCGGTAATATACAGGGGCCCTTCCTCACAGATACGCAGTATTTT.

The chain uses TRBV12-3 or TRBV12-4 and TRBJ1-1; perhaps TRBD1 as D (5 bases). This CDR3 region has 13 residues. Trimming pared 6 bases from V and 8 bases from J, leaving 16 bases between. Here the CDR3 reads CASSPGSVVEAFF. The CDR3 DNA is TGTGCCAGCAGCCCAGGGTCAGTAGTCGAAGCTTTCTTT.

For the CDR3, the DNA is TGTGCCAGCAGTTTTTGGGGGAGGAGGATAGGGACACCTGAGTACAATGAGCAGTTCTTC. Translation: CASSFWGRRIGTPEYNEQFF. The chain couples TRBV12-3 or TRBV12-4 to TRBJ2-1; D tentatively reads TRBD1 or TRBD2 (6 bases each). Trimming cost V 3 bases and J 4 bases, with 28 bases left between them. This CDR3 region has 20 residues.

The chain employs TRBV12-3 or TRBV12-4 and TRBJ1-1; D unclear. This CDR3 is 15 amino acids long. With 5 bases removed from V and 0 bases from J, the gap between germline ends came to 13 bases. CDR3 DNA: TGTGCCAGCAGTCTAAGACCCAAAGTGAACACTGAAGCTTTCTTT. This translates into CASSLRPKVNTEAFF.

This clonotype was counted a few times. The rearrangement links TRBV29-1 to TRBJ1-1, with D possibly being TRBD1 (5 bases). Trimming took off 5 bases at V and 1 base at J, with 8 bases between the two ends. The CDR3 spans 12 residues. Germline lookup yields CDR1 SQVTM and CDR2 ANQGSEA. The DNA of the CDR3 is TGCAGCGTTTCCGACAGGAACACTGAAGCTTTCTTT. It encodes CSVSDRNTEAFF.

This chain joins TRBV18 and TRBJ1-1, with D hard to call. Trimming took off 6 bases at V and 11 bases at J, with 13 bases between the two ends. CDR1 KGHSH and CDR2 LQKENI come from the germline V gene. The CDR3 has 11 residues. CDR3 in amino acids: CASSRQGLAFF. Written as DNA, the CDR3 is TGTGCCAGCTCCCGCCAAGGGTTGGCTTTCTTT.

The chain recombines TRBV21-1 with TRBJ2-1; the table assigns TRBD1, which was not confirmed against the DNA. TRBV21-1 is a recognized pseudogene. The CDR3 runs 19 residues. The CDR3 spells CASSNHSVGAGKYGNEQFF. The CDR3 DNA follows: TGTGCCAGCAGCAATCACTCTGTGGGGGCGGGAAAGTATGGCAATGAGCAGTTCTTC.

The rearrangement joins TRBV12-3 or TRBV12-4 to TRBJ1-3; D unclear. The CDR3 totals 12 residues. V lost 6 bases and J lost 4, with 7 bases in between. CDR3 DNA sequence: TGTGCCAGCAGGCGAGGGGGAAACACCATATATTTT. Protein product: CASRRGGNTIYF.

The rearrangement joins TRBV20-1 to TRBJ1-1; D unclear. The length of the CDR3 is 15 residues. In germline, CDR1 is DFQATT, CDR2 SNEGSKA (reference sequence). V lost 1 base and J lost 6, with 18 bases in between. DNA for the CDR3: TGCAGTGCTAGAGGAAAAGGAGGCCCTCGAGCTGAAGCTTTCTTT. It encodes CSARGKGGPRAEAFF.

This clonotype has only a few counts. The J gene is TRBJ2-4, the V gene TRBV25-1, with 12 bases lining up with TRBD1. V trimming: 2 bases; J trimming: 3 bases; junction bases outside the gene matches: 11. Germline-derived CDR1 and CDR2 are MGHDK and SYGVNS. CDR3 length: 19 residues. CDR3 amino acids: CASSEQGTGGAVDKNIQYF. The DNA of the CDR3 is TGTGCCAGCAGTGAACAGGGGACAGGGGGCGCGGTGGACAAAAACATTCAGTACTTC.

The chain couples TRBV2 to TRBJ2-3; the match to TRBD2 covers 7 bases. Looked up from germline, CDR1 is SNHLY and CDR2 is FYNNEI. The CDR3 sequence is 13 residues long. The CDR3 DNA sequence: TGTGCTACCCTAGCGGAGGTCACAGATACGCAGTATTTT. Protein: CATLAEVTDTQYF.

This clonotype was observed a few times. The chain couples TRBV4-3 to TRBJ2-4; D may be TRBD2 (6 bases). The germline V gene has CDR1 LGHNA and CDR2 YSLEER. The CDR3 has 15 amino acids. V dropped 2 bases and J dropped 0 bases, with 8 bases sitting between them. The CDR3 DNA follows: TGCGCCAGCAGCCAACTGGGGGGAGCCAAAAACATTCAGTACTTC. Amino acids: CASSQLGGAKNIQYF.

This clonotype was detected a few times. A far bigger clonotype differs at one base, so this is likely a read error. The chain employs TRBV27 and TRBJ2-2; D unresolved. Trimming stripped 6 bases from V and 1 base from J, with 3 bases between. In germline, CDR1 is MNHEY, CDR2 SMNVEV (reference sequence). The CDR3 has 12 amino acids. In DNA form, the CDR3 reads TGTGCCAGCAGCATGAACACCGGGGAGCTGTTTTTT. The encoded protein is CASSMNTGELFF.

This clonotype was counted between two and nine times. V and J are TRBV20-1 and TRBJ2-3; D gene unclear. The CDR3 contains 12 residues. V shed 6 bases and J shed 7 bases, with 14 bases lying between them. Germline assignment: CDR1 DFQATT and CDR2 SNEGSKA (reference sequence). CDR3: CSATFGENTQYF. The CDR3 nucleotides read TGCAGTGCCACTTTCGGAGAAAATACGCAGTATTTT.

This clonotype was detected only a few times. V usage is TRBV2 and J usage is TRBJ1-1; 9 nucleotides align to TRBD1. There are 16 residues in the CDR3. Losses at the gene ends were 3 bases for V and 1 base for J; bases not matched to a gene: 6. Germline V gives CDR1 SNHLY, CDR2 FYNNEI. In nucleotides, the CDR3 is TGTGCCAGCAGTGATCTGGGACAGGGCAGGAACACTGAAGCTTTCTTT. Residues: CASSDLGQGRNTEAFF.

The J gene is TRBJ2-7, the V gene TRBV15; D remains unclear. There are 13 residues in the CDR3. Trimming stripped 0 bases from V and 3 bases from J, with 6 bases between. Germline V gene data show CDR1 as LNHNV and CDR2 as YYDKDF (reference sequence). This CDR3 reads CATSRDQSYEQYF. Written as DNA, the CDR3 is TGTGCCACCAGCAGAGATCAGAGCTACGAGCAGTACTTC.

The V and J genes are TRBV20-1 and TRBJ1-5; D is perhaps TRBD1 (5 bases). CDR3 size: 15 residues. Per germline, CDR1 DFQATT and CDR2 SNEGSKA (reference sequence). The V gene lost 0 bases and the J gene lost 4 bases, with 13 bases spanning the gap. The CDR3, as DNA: TGCAGTGCTAGAGAGGCCGGGACTGCTAATCAGCCCCAGCATTTT. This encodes CSAREAGTANQPQHF.

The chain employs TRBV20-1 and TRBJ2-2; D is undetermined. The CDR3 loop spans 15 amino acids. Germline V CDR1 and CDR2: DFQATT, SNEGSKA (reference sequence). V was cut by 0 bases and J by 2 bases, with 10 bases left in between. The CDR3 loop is CSARDILRNTGELFF. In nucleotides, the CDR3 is TGCAGTGCTAGAGATATATTACGAAACACCGGGGAGCTGTTTTTT.

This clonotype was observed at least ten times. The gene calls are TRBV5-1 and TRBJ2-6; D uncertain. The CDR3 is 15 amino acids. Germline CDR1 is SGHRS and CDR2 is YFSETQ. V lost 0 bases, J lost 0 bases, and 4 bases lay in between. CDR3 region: CASSLGSSGANVLTF. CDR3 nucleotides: TGCGCCAGCAGCTTGGGGAGCTCTGGGGCCAACGTCCTGACTTTC.

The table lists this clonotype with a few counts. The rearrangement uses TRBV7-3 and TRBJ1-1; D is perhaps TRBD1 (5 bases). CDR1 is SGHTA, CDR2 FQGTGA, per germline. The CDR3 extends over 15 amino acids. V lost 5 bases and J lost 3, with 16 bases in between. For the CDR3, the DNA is TGTGCCAGCAGCCCGACCGGGACGGCGGACACTGAAGCTTTCTTT. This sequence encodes CASSPTGTADTEAFF. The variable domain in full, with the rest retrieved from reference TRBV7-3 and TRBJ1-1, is GAGVSQTPSNKVTEKGKYVELRCDPISGHTALYWYRQSLGQGPEFLIYFQGTGAADDSGLPNDRFFAVRPEGSVSTLKIQRTERGDSAVYLCASSPTGTADTEAFFGQGTRLTVV.

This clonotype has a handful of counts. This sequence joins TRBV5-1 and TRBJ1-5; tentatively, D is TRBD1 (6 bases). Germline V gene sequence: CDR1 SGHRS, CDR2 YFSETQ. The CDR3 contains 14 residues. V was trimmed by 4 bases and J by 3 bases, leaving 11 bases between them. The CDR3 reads CASSPGTSNQPQHF. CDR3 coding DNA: TGCGCCAGCAGCCCTGGGACATCCAATCAGCCCCAGCATTTT.